The 16 T cell receptor beta chains below all came from one sample that was sequenced in a study of T cells in Graves' hyperthyroidism and ophthalmopathy. Amplified TCR beta CDR3 regions came from RNA transcripts. TCR CDR3 underwent first-round RT-PCR with the HTBI primer set. In TCRdb, the multiplex PCR reads were re-called with MiXCR into one record per CDR3 protein. The table has 300,000 to 450,000 distinct CDR3 sequences, 15% to 20% seen once; the top ten hold approximately 33%. The sample taken for sequencing was blood. These receptors all come from a woman under 40 with Graves' hyperthyroidism that later progressed to Graves' ophthalmopathy.

Ten or more counts support this clonotype. The genes are TRBV3-1 and TRBJ2-7, with D tentatively TRBD2 (6 bases). Germline V gene sequence: CDR1 LGHDT, CDR2 YNNKEL (reference sequence). V was pared by 3 bases and J by 0 bases, with 6 bases between. This CDR3 has 13 residues. For the CDR3, the DNA is TGTGCCAGCAGCCACGGGAGCTCCTACGAGCAGTACTTC. The encoded protein is CASSHGSSYEQYF.

This clonotype was recorded at least ten times. The gene calls are TRBV25-1 and TRBJ2-3; weak D call: TRBD1 (6 bases). The V end was cut by 3 bases, the J end by 2 bases, with 15 bases between. The CDR3 consists of 16 residues. Germline values: CDR1 MGHDK, CDR2 SYGVNS. DNA of the CDR3: TGTGCCAGCAGTGAGGCAGGGGCCATACTCACAGATACGCAGTATTTT. Translating it yields CASSEAGAILTDTQYF. The full variable domain, rest sourced from reference TRBV25-1 and TRBJ2-3, is EADIYQTPRYLVIGTGKKITLECSQTMGHDKMYWYQQDPGMELHLIHYSYGVNSTEKGDLSSESTVSRIRTEHFPLTLESARPSHTSQYLCASSEAGAILTDTQYFGPGTRLTVL.

The chain employs TRBV5-1 and TRBJ2-1, with TRBD2 matching 10 bases. The CDR3 contains 19 residues. With 0 bases clipped from V and 0 bases from J, the junction kept 9 bases outside the gene matches. From germline, CDR1 is SGHRS and CDR2 YFSETQ. CDR3 DNA sequence: TGCGCCAGCAGCTTGGTTGCTAGCGGGAGAACCCGCTCCTACAATGAGCAGTTCTTC. Translated, it gives CASSLVASGRTRSYNEQFF.

This clonotype has a count of ten or more. The chain carries TRBV29-1 and TRBJ2-3, with 8 bases lining up with TRBD2. V was pared by 8 bases and J by 5 bases, with 15 bases of the junction left unmatched. The CDR3 runs to 15 residues. The germline V gene has CDR1 SQVTM and CDR2 ANQGSEA. CDR3 nucleotide sequence: TGCAGCCTCCGAGGAGCGGGAGATGAAGTAGATACGCAGTATTTT. Translating gives CSLRGAGDEVDTQYF.

The CDR3 is CASSEVTSGHNEQFF. DNA of the CDR3: TGTGCCAGCAGTGAAGTGACTAGCGGACACAATGAGCAGTTCTTC. This rearrangement joins TRBV2 to TRBJ2-1; 9 bases are shared with TRBD2. Germline V gives CDR1 SNHLY, CDR2 FYNNEI. With 1 base clipped from V and 5 bases from J, the junction kept 3 bases outside the gene matches. This CDR3 is 15 amino acids long.

This clonotype has a count of ten or more. The chain has TRBV10-3 and TRBJ1-1; tentative D call: TRBD1 (5 bases). Germline-derived CDR1 and CDR2 are ENHRY and SYGVKD. Trimming took off 3 bases at V and 5 bases at J, with 16 bases between the two ends. This CDR3 region has 15 residues. The CDR3 DNA is TGTGCCATCAGTGATCATCAAGGGGCCGGAACTGAAGCTTTCTTT. It is translated as CAISDHQGAGTEAFF.

About this clonotype itself: A single base separates this from a much larger clone, so it may be a read error. The chain has TRBV27 and TRBJ2-7; 8 bases fit TRBD2. With V trimmed by 0 bases and J by 13 bases, 11 bases remained unmatched. CDR1 MNHEY and CDR2 SMNVEV come from the germline V gene (reference sequence). This CDR3 is 14 amino acids long. The CDR3 sequence: CASSLSGREGGVYF. CDR3 nucleotides: TGTGCCAGCAGTTTATCGGGTCGGGAGGGGGGAGTTTACTTC.

The V gene is TRBV6-2 or TRBV6-3, the J gene TRBJ2-3, with 7 bases lining up with TRBD1. The germline gives CDR1 MNHEY, CDR2 SVGEGT. V was clipped by 7 bases and J by 3 bases; unmatched bases: 7. This CDR3 spans 14 amino acids. The CDR3: CASKPGTATDTQYF. The DNA for the CDR3 is TGTGCCAGCAAACCCGGGACAGCGACAGATACGCAGTATTTT.

This clonotype has only a few counts. The chain is built from TRBV29-1 and TRBJ2-1, with 13 bases that match TRBD2. Germline V gene sequence: CDR1 SQVTM, CDR2 ANQGSEA. The CDR3 has 16 amino acids. Losses at the gene ends were 4 bases for V and 0 bases for J; bases not matched to a gene: 3. For the CDR3, the DNA is TGCAGCGTTGGGGGACTAGCGGGAATCTCCTACAATGAGCAGTTCTTC. It codes for CSVGGLAGISYNEQFF.

This clonotype was counted a few times. This rearrangement joins TRBV2 to TRBJ2-5; weak D call: TRBD2 (5 bases). Per germline, CDR1 SNHLY and CDR2 FYNNEI. CDR3 length equals 15 residues. Deletions cut 3 bases from V and 5 bases from J, with 16 bases between. The CDR3 nucleotides are TGTGCCAGCAGTGAGCGTAATGGCGGGTGGGAGACCCAGTACTTC. Translating gives CASSERNGGWETQYF.

The chain links TRBV27 to TRBJ2-7; possible D gene TRBD1, 6 bases. The CDR3 loop spans 17 amino acids. The germline V gene has CDR1 MNHEY and CDR2 SMNVEV (reference sequence). The germline V and J ends were trimmed by 2 bases and 2 bases, with 19 bases remaining between them. The CDR3 region has the DNA TGTGCCAGCAGTTTAAGGTGGGCCAGGGGAGCAACCTACGAGCAGTACTTC. Protein sequence: CASSLRWARGATYEQYF.

This clonotype was counted between two and nine times. The V call is TRBV5-4, the J call TRBJ1-4; possible D gene TRBD1, 5 bases. Germline V gene lookup returns CDR1 SGHNT and CDR2 YYREEE (reference sequence). The CDR3 is 17 amino acids. V lost 3 bases, J lost 0 bases, and 15 bases lay in between. This CDR3 reads CASSWRAGTATNEKLFF. The CDR3 DNA reads TGTGCCAGCAGCTGGAGAGCCGGGACTGCAACTAATGAAAAACTGTTTTTT.

This clonotype was seen ten or more times. The chain uses TRBV20-1 and TRBJ2-7, with 10 bases aligning to TRBD1. V was clipped by 3 bases and J by 6 bases; unmatched bases: 11. CDR1 DFQATT and CDR2 SNEGSKA come from the germline V gene (reference sequence). The CDR3 consists of 15 residues. This chain's CDR3 is CSASPRDRGRGEQYF. CDR3 sequence (DNA): TGCAGTGCTAGTCCGCGGGACAGGGGTCGTGGCGAGCAGTACTTC.

This clonotype was seen more than once but under ten times. The chain combines TRBV20-1 with TRBJ2-1, with TRBD2 matching 9 bases. This CDR3 region has 17 residues. Germline V gives CDR1 DFQATT, CDR2 SNEGSKA (reference sequence). Trimming took 1 base from V and 0 from J; bases not matched to a gene: 7. CDR3 amino acids: CSARGGSGSLSYNEQFF. CDR3 in DNA: TGCAGTGCTAGAGGGGGTAGCGGGAGTCTCTCCTACAATGAGCAGTTCTTC.

This clonotype showed up many times. V and J are TRBV7-8 and TRBJ2-1; D possibly corresponds to TRBD2 (6 bases). CDR3 size: 15 residues. Germline V gene data show CDR1 as SGHVS and CDR2 as FQNEAQ. V was pared by 1 base and J by 0 bases, with 7 bases between. For the CDR3, the DNA is TGTGCCAGCAGCTTAGAGGACTACTCCTACAATGAGCAGTTCTTC. Its translation: CASSLEDYSYNEQFF. Full variable domain (remainder filled in from reference TRBV7-8 and TRBJ2-1): GAGVSQSPRYKVAKRGQDVALRCDPISGHVSLFWYQQALGQGPEFLTYFQNEAQLDKSGLPSDRFFAERPEGSVSTLKIQRTQQEDSAVYLCASSLEDYSYNEQFFGPGTRLTVL.

This clonotype has only a few counts. CDR3 region: CSVEDPGPPKDTQYF. CDR3 nucleotide sequence: TGCAGCGTTGAAGACCCGGGACCCCCGAAGGATACGCAGTATTTT. The rearrangement uses TRBV29-1 and TRBJ2-3; D is tentatively TRBD1 or TRBD2 (5 bases each). The ends were cut back, 0 bases at V and 6 bases at J, with 16 bases in the middle. The CDR3 is 15 residues long. Germline V gene sequence: CDR1 SQVTM, CDR2 ANQGSEA.